The 25 T cell receptor beta chains below were found in one sample sequenced in a study of cytomegalovirus exposure and HLA in healthy donors. 60 Vbeta and 13 Jbeta primers were used in PCR. Clones were sequenced by immunoSEQ multiplex PCR, and TCRdb holds only the in-frame ones, with some missing. Of about 190,000 clones in the sample, around 78% are singletons; the top ten hold 13% to 15%. Source material: PBMCs. The receptors derive from a woman aged 25 to 39 in good health and CMV-seropositive.

The CDR3 loop is CASSLALAGGLQETQYF. As DNA, the CDR3 is TGTGCCAGCAGCTTAGCATTAGCGGGAGGCTTGCAAGAGACCCAGTACTTC. This chain links TRBV7-2 with TRBJ2-5; 10 bases agree with TRBD2. The length of the CDR3 is 17 residues. V gave up 0 bases and J gave up 2 bases; unmatched junction bases: 6. Germline CDR1 and CDR2: SGHTA and FQGNSA. Filled out from reference TRBV7-2 and TRBJ2-5, the complete variable domain reads GAGVSQSPSNKVTEKGKDVELRCDPISGHTALYWYRQSLGQGLEFLIYFQGNSAPDKSGLPSDRFSAERTGGSVSTLTIQRTQQEDSAVYLCASSLALAGGLQETQYFGPGTRLLVL.

V and J are TRBV4-1 and TRBJ2-1; 13 bases match TRBD2. Trimming removed 3 bases from V and 6 bases from J; junction bases left unmatched: 14. This CDR3 contains 19 residues. The germline V gene encodes CDR1 MGHRA and CDR2 YSYEKL. CDR3 nucleotides: TGCGCCAGCAGCCATGGACTAGCGGGAGCCTTATCTCGAGGCAATGAGCAGTTCTTC. It is translated as CASSHGLAGALSRGNEQFF.

This chain joins TRBV7-2 and TRBJ2-5; D gene unclear. This CDR3 contains 14 residues. Looked up from germline, CDR1 is SGHTA and CDR2 is FQGNSA. The germline V and J ends were trimmed by 2 bases and 5 bases, with 12 bases remaining between them. The CDR3 DNA is TGTGCCAGCAGCTTATTTGGCGGAAGGGAGACCCAGTACTTC. Protein: CASSLFGGRETQYF.

V gene TRBV5-6 combines with J gene TRBJ2-7, with TRBD1 as a possible D gene (5 bases). V was trimmed by 1 base and J by 0 bases, leaving 8 bases between them. Looked up from germline, CDR1 is SGHDT and CDR2 is YYEEEE. CDR3 length: 14 amino acids. The CDR3: CASSLTGLSYEQYF. The CDR3 nucleotides are TGTGCCAGCAGCTTGACAGGCCTCTCCTACGAGCAGTACTTC.

The rearrangement joins TRBV6-6 to TRBJ2-2; 7 nucleotides match TRBD2. The CDR3 spans 10 residues. The germline V gene has CDR1 MNHNY and CDR2 SVGAGI (reference sequence). After removal of 11 bases from V and 6 bases from J, the junction contained 0 bases not matched to a gene. The CDR3 sequence is CAGGAGELFF. CDR3 in DNA: TGTGCCGGGGGGGCCGGGGAGCTGTTTTTT.

The chain carries TRBV7-9 and TRBJ1-2; D remains ambiguous. From germline, CDR1 is SEHNR and CDR2 FQNEAQ (reference sequence). The CDR3 is 16 amino acids. Between the trimmed V and J ends, which lost 1 base and 0 bases, there was a span of 12 bases. The CDR3: CASSLGQVTANYGYTF. In DNA form, the CDR3 reads TGTGCCAGCAGCTTAGGTCAGGTAACAGCTAACTATGGCTACACCTTC.

The chain links TRBV11-3 to TRBJ1-3; a possible D gene is TRBD1 (5 bases). V lost 3 bases to trimming and J lost 5 bases, with 23 bases between them. The CDR3 extends over 18 amino acids. Germline lookup yields CDR1 SGHNT and CDR2 YENEEA. The CDR3 bases are TGTGCCAGCAGCTTGCGATCGCGGACACGGAGCTATCGAAACACCATATATTTT. Encoded protein: CASSLRSRTRSYRNTIYF. Full variable domain (remainder filled in from reference TRBV11-3 and TRBJ1-3): EAGVVQSPRYKIIEKKQPVAFWCNPISGHNTLYWYLQNLGQGPELLIRYENEEAVDDSQLPKDRFSAERLKGVDSTLKIQPAELGDSAVYLCASSLRSRTRSYRNTIYFGEGSWLTVV.

This chain joins TRBV9 and TRBJ2-1, with 8 bases aligning to TRBD2. CDR3 length: 15 residues. J was trimmed by 4 bases and V by 4 bases; bases with no gene match: 7. Germline-derived CDR1 and CDR2 are SGDLS and YYNGEE. In DNA form, the CDR3 reads TGTGCCAGCAGCCGAGCGGGAGCATCGTACAATGAGCAGTTCTTC. Protein product: CASSRAGASYNEQFF.

Comments on this clone: One junction end does not reproduce the germline sequence, and a read error may be involved. V usage is TRBV7-9 and J usage is TRBJ2-5, with D perhaps matching TRBD1 (6 bases). Germline V CDR1 and CDR2: SEHNR, FQNEAQ (reference sequence). The CDR3 totals 11 residues. CDR3 sequence: CSSSLIQGQYF. The CDR3 DNA follows: TGTTCCAGCAGCTTAATACAGGGCCAGTACTTC.

The V call is TRBV23-1, the J call TRBJ2-7, with 7 bases fitting TRBD1. TRBV23-1 falls under the ORF class, with uncertain function. The CDR3 spans 17 residues. J gave up 9 bases and V 0 bases, and 17 bases lay outside the gene matches. CDR3 DNA: TGCGCCAGCAGTCAATCTCTCCGGGACAGAGACCTACGAGGGCAGTACTTC. It translates to CASSQSLRDRDLRGQYF.

The V gene is TRBV19, the J gene TRBJ2-3; a possible D gene is TRBD2 (5 bases). The V gene lost 3 bases and the J gene lost 0 bases, with 10 bases spanning the gap. Looked up from germline, CDR1 is LNHDA and CDR2 is SQIVND (reference sequence). This CDR3 has 15 amino acids. CDR3 coding DNA: TGTGCCAGTAGTATCAGCGGAGGTAGCACAGATACGCAGTATTTT. As protein: CASSISGGSTDTQYF.

The chain uses TRBV10-1 and TRBJ2-5, with 7 bases aligning to TRBD1. Gene TRBJ2-7 matches the end of the DNA better, so the J call may be wrong. The CDR3 extends over 14 amino acids. The germline V gene encodes CDR1 WNHNN and CDR2 SYGVQD (reference sequence). CDR3 nucleotides: TGCGCCAGCAGTGAGCTGGGGACAGAGTACGAGCAGTACTTC. This sequence encodes CASSELGTEYEQYF.

The CDR3 reads CASSLNPRDRANQPQHF. CDR3 nucleotides: TGTGCCAGCAGCTTAAATCCCCGGGACAGGGCTAATCAGCCCCAGCATTTT. The J gene is TRBJ1-5, the V gene TRBV7-6; the match to TRBD1 covers 9 bases. V lost 2 bases to trimming and J lost 4 bases; unmatched junction nucleotides: 9. The CDR3 runs 17 residues. Germline lookup yields CDR1 SGHVS and CDR2 FNYEAQ.

The chain carries TRBV7-9 and TRBJ2-3, with D possibly matching TRBD2 (5 bases). This CDR3 has 15 residues. Trimming took 0 bases from V and 0 from J, leaving 7 bases between them. In germline, CDR1 is SEHNR, CDR2 FQNEAQ (reference sequence). The CDR3 DNA is TGTGCCAGCAGCTTAGCGGGAGCTAGCACAGATACGCAGTATTTT. Protein product: CASSLAGASTDTQYF.

This chain connects TRBV25-1 to TRBJ2-7; TRBD1 aligns across 9 bases. Germline V gives CDR1 MGHDK, CDR2 SYGVNS. The CDR3 totals 14 residues. V gave up 4 bases and J gave up 3 bases; unmatched junction bases: 4. CDR3 sequence (DNA): TGTGCCAGCAGTGCCGCGGGACAGGGCTACGAGCAGTACTTC. It translates to CASSAAGQGYEQYF.

The chain combines TRBV28 with TRBJ2-7; D is unresolved. The CDR3 spans 13 residues. Deletions cut 8 bases from V and 1 base from J, with 12 bases between. CDR1 is MDHEN and CDR2 is SYDVKM in the germline V gene. Written as DNA, the CDR3 is TGTGCCAGCTCCTTTCCCTCTTCCTACGAGCAGTACTTC. It encodes CASSFPSSYEQYF.

This clone was seen a single time. The chain joins TRBV5-1 to TRBJ2-2; 7 bases match TRBD2. Unmatched junction bases numbered 5, after V lost 5 bases and J lost 7 bases. From germline, CDR1 is SGHRS and CDR2 YFSETQ. The CDR3 extends over 13 amino acids. The CDR3 region is CASRRESGGELFF. CDR3 bases: TGCGCCAGCAGGCGGGAGTCGGGCGGGGAGCTGTTTTTT.

The chain employs TRBV19 and TRBJ1-5; TRBD1 matches at 9 bases. V lost 4 bases and J lost 0; bases outside the gene matches: 1. The CDR3 covers 15 residues. Germline V lookup: CDR1 LNHDA, CDR2 SQIVND (reference sequence). CDR3 nucleotide sequence: TGTGCCAGTAGTAGGACAGGGGTTAGCAATCAGCCCCAGCATTTT. Amino acids: CASSRTGVSNQPQHF.

The chain has TRBV7-6 and TRBJ1-4; 9 nucleotides align to TRBD1. CDR1 and CDR2 from the germline V gene are SGHVS and FNYEAQ. The CDR3 spans 15 residues. The V and J ends lost 6 bases and 7 bases, in that order; junction bases with no gene match: 9. The CDR3 is CASSLYRGQGEKLFF. The CDR3 nucleotides read TGTGCCAGCAGTTTGTACAGGGGGCAGGGTGAAAAACTGTTTTTT. The entire variable domain, with the rest obtained from reference TRBV7-6 and TRBJ1-4, is as follows: GAGVSQSPRYKVTKRGQDVALRCDPISGHVSLYWYRQALGQGPEFLTYFNYEAQQDKSGLPNDRFSAERPEGSISTLTIQRTEQRDSAMYRCASSLYRGQGEKLFFGSGTQLSVL.

CDR3 DNA sequence: TGTGCCAGCAGCTTGATTAGGACAGCCGAAGCTTTCTTT. Its translation: CASSLIRTAEAFF. The rearrangement links TRBV5-4 to TRBJ1-1, with D perhaps TRBD1 (6 bases). CDR1 is SGHNT and CDR2 is YYREEE in the germline V gene (reference sequence). CDR3 size: 13 residues. Trimming removed 1 base from V and 8 bases from J, with 12 bases in between.

The CDR3 here is CASSSDRSYEQYF. Written as DNA, the CDR3 is TGTGCCAGCAGCTCAGACAGGTCCTACGAGCAGTACTTC. The chain has TRBV7-9 and TRBJ2-7; D may be TRBD1 (6 bases). Trimming took off 4 bases at V and 1 base at J, with 8 bases between the two ends. CDR3 length: 13 amino acids. Germline CDR1 is SEHNR and CDR2 is FQNEAQ (reference sequence).

This chain links TRBV11-1 with TRBJ2-1; no clear D. The CDR3 length is 16 residues. Germline V lookup: CDR1 SGHAT, CDR2 FQDESV (reference sequence). V dropped 6 bases and J dropped 10 bases, with 25 bases sitting between them. In nucleotides, the CDR3 is TGTGCCAGCAGGATTCTATCAGGCCACGCAGGTAACGAGCAGTTCTTC. This translates into CASRILSGHAGNEQFF.

The J gene is TRBJ1-1, the V gene TRBV30; 7 bases are a match to TRBD1. The V segment lost 1 base and the J segment 3 bases; nucleotides outside the gene matches: 8. The V gene's germline CDR1 is GTSNPN and CDR2 SVGIG (reference sequence). This CDR3 contains 15 residues. CDR3 loop: CAWSAPDRDYTEAFF. CDR3 DNA: TGTGCCTGGAGTGCTCCAGACAGGGATTACACTGAAGCTTTCTTT. The full variable domain, completed using reference TRBV30 and TRBJ1-1, is SQTIHQWPATLVQPVGSPLSLECTVEGTSNPNLYWYRQAAGRGLQLLFYSVGIGQISSEVPQNLSASRPQDRQFILSSKKLLLSDSGFYLCAWSAPDRDYTEAFFGQGTRLTVV.

V is TRBV7-9 and J is TRBJ2-7; D unresolved. Germline V gene lookup returns CDR1 SEHNR and CDR2 FQNEAQ (reference sequence). V was cut by 1 base and J by 4 bases, with 14 bases left in between. This CDR3 spans 15 amino acids. The CDR3, as DNA: TGTGCCAGCAGCTTAGTCGATGACGTCGGGTACGAGCAGTACTTC. This translates into CASSLVDDVGYEQYF.

This clone has more than one count but fewer than ten. The rearrangement links TRBV6-1 to TRBJ2-2; D unclear. V lost 1 base and J lost 5, with 5 bases in between. The CDR3 is 13 amino acids. CDR1 and CDR2 from the germline V gene are MNHNS and SASEGT. The CDR3, as DNA: TGTGCCAGCAGTGAAGAAGCTACCGGGGAGCTGTTTTTT. It encodes CASSEEATGELFF.